The T cell receptor beta chain described here comes from a study of spatial heterogeneity in lung cancer. Stated time point: sample taken at primary tumor resection. The sample holds many counts of this clonotype. Its specificity is unknown. Findings of the study overall: Mutation tallies in tumors tracked expanded intratumoral alpha and beta TCR counts.

The V gene lost 0 bases and the J gene lost 13 bases, with 22 bases spanning the gap. Germline loops: CDR1 MGHRA, CDR2 YSYEKL. The CDR3 is 16 amino acids. Every molecule of TCR cDNA had its own unique molecular identifier. TCRdb reanalysed the 5' RACE reads using MiXCR and keeps one entry per CDR3 protein. Of more than 25,000 distinct CDR3 sequences listed, roughly 6.9% are singletons. The TCR originated in a male donor with early-stage non-small cell lung cancer. The V gene is TRBV4-1, the J gene TRBJ2-1; tentatively, D is TRBD1 or TRBD2 (5 bases each). The sample consisted of lung tumor tissue, taken at surgery. CDR3 residues: CASSQDGAAPLRGQFF. CDR3 coding DNA: TGCGCCAGCAGCCAAGACGGGGCAGCGCCACTACGGGGACAGTTCTTC.